Only one count was recorded for the clone carrying this TCR beta chain. Relative to the germline gene, one junction end is altered; a read error may explain this. Germline CDR1 is DFQATT and CDR2 is SNEGSKA (reference sequence). The length of the CDR3 is 12 residues. TCRdb re-derived calls from the PCR reads in MiXCR, one entry per CDR3 protein. Of 460,000 or so distinct CDR3 sequences in the sample, roughly a fifth are singletons; the top ten hold approximately 0.8%. The entry originates in a study of molecular identifiers for immune sequencing clone quantification. Sequencing was done on a sample of naive CD8+ T cells from blood, with Jurkat cell RNA spiked in. Subset given: FACS-sorted CD8+CD4-CCR7+CD45RA+ naive T cells. This receptor was obtained from a human donor in good health. Some libraries in this study had Jurkat cell RNA spiked in. V and J are TRBV20-1 and TRBJ2-7; the match to TRBD2 covers 7 bases. The CDR3 is CGALIGGSEQYF. CDR3 coding DNA: TGCGGTGCTCTCATCGGGGGGTCCGAGCAGTACTTC.